The text below deals with one T cell receptor beta chain. Its antigen is still unknown. These data are taken from a study of T cell responses to AZD1222 COVID-19 vaccine. General study findings and limits: Donors were largely white British and mainly female; clonal diversity was possibly underestimated. Spike regions recognized by vaccine-associated CD4 TCRs spanned the protein, led by 160-218 and 743-854.

The CDR3 is 15 residues long. The ends were cut back, 7 bases at V and 5 bases at J, with 20 bases in the middle. Germline CDR1 SEHNR, CDR2 FQNEAQ (reference sequence). The assay was immunoSEQ multiplex PCR, and TCRdb's table has in-frame clones only and misses some. The sample shows about 70,000 clones, just over 90% of them seen only once. Sequences were derived from peripheral blood, sampled 28 days after the second AZD1222 dose. The clonotype comes from an adult who received the AZD1222 COVID-19 vaccine. The rearrangement uses TRBV7-9 and TRBJ2-5; a weak D match, TRBD1 (5 bases). In nucleotides, the CDR3 is TGTGCCAGCACCCCTGAGTTGGGGCTGGCTGAGACCCAGTACTTC. Translating it yields CASTPELGLAETQYF.